This is a list of T cell receptor beta chains from one sample in a study of T cell repertoires in cytomegalovirus infection. The antigens these receptors bind are not known. Via MiXCR, TCRdb re-called the reads, giving one row per CDR3 protein. The sample lists some 940,000 distinct CDR3 sequences, approximately 31% occurring once. The source was cultured CD8+ T cells from PBMCs, collected from culture after CMV antigen stimulation. These receptors were collected from a human donor in good health (CMV status not recorded). Some clones in this sample may be carry-over from other donors' samples. The CDR3 runs from the conserved cysteine through the conserved F or W. Each record gives: V gene, J gene, clone size, CDR3 protein. Expanded clones get a size class; other rows say once, few or many, or leave the size out.

TRBV5-1,TRBJ2-3,.,CASSPRGTAYTDTQYF
TRBV20-1,TRBJ1-1,.,CSARGHVTEAFF
TRBV5-1,TRBJ1-2,.,CASSGGETGGYTF
TRBV7-9,TRBJ1-1,many,CASSPSGTGLVWNTEAFF
TRBV6-6,TRBJ2-5,.,CASSVLTGTEQETQYF
TRBV19,TRBJ1-1,.,CASSIKIRGYTEAFF
TRBV10-3,TRBJ1-1,few,CAISDKNTEAFF
TRBV27,TRBJ2-5,few,CASSLVWPTSGEVGGEETQYF
TRBV11-2,TRBJ2-5,.,CASSRQGMKTQYF
TRBV6-1,TRBJ1-5,.,CASRERVSNQPQHF
TRBV6-5,TRBJ2-1,few,CASSYNEEMGEQFF